Detailed here is one T cell receptor beta chain. This clone's antigen is unknown. No base-level quality is on record; no much larger clone is a single base apart. The record originates from a study of OX40 agonist ivuxolimab in advanced cancers. Background on the whole study: The costimulatory receptor OX40 (CD134) was targeted by ivuxolimab, a fully human IgG2 agonistic monoclonal antibody. Intravenous ivuxolimab was administered to patients every 2 weeks at six dose levels: 0.01, 0.1, 0.3, 1.5, 3 and 10 mg/kg. Of the roughly 50 dose-escalation patients, hepatocellular carcinoma was present in about 20, melanoma in approximately 15, renal cell carcinoma in 9 and head and neck cancer in 9. The dose-escalation cohort was 82.7% male with a mean age of approximately 60 years, ranging from roughly 20 to 80. Prior anti-PD-1, anti-PD-L1 or anti-CTLA-4 therapy was permitted, and checkpoint inhibitors had been received by about 37% of dose-escalation patients. Three dose-escalation patients achieved partial responses, one with hepatocellular carcinoma and two with cutaneous melanoma. The purpose of peripheral TCRbeta sequencing was to test whether ivuxolimab changed TCR sequence diversity and led to clonal T-cell expansion. The paper reports the monotherapy dose-escalation portion (N = 52 patients) of the phase I ivuxolimab trial.

Summary of the overall study and its limitations: Antigen specificity was not determined for the clonally expanded peripheral T cells. After ivuxolimab, expanded clones were on average more numerous among CD8+ T cells than among CD4+ T cells. Low levels of normalized T-cell clonal expansion were also shown by some nonresponding patients. In the 0.1-3.0 mg/kg groups, partial responders were among the patients with the lowest normalized peripheral clonal expansion, particularly in CD8+ T cells. Clonal expansion of both CD4+ and CD8+ blood T cells was observed from baseline to week 6 at doses 0.1 to 3.0 mg/kg.

For sequencing of the TCRbeta CDR3 region, genomic DNA was extracted from the sorted cells. TCRbeta CDR3 regions were sequenced using the immunoSEQ Assay. The table was pulled from immuneACCESS by TCRdb, which kept in-frame rearrangements only. Such tables lose some clones; where checked, under half of the loss comes from unresolved V genes, and the rest has no known cause. The sample profile shows 57,000 or so clones; approximately 92% of them were found once. About 0.59% of the sample goes to the ten largest clones. Patients with a history of autoimmune disease or receiving systemic immunosuppression were excluded from the trial. In every dose cohort, peripheral blood was drawn for TCR sequencing at baseline, cycle 4 day 1, and cycle 7 day 1. The samples were drawn from a first-in-human, open-label, multicenter phase I dose-escalation trial of ivuxolimab. Adults with locally advanced or metastatic melanoma, renal cell carcinoma, hepatocellular carcinoma or head and neck squamous cell carcinoma were enrolled in the trial. Before TCR sequencing, CD4+ T cells and CD8+ T cells from peripheral blood were sorted into separate populations.

This receptor was taken from an adult with an advanced solid tumor such as melanoma, head and neck, liver or kidney cancer. This sample comprised CD4+ or CD8+ T cells sorted from blood, obtained in a trial of the OX40 agonist ivuxolimab.

This receptor carries the CDR3 CASSPFTGTGNTIYF. In nucleotides, the sequence is TGTGCCAGCTCACCTTTTACAGGGACTGGAAACACCATATATTTT. The chain joins TRBV18 to TRBJ1-3; D gene: possibly TRBD1, on 6 matching bases. From a lookup of the germline V gene, CDR1 and CDR2 are KGHSH and LQKENI. The CDR3 covers 15 residues, taking in both the cysteine and the phenylalanine. Of all the DNA, just the CDR3 is kept, 45 bases in frame from base 1. The V and J ends are trimmed by 3 bases and 2 bases, leaving 11 bases between them.